Only a few counts were recorded for the clone carrying this TCR beta chain. Repertoires were generated with immunoSEQ multiplex PCR, while TCRdb's copy carries only in-frame clones and drops some. The sample holds over 150,000 clones, roughly 83% seen once. Assignments of participants to cohorts depended upon their own reported clinical history. Cohort 3 donors were reported recovered after two negative PCRs, clearance, or symptom resolution. The source of the sample is a study of blood T cell repertoires in COVID-19. What was sequenced was PBMCs or T cells enriched from blood (not recorded which). The receptor comes from a woman in her twenties or thirties who had recovered from COVID-19.

CDR3 residues: CASSFSPTSGVYEQYF. Here the CDR3 DNA reads TGTGCCAGCAGTTTCTCGCCGACTAGCGGAGTCTACGAGCAGTACTTC. J is TRBJ2-7 and V is TRBV6-5; TRBD2 matches 9 bases. Looked up from germline, CDR1 is MNHEY and CDR2 is SVGAGI. The junction had 10 bases not matched to a gene; V was cut back by 4 bases and J by 3 bases. The CDR3 covers 16 residues.